A few counts support the clone carrying this T cell receptor beta chain. Its specificity is not known. The data are from a study of beta chain features in type 1 diabetes. Study-wide findings and caveats: TCRB CDR3s were moderately but significantly shorter in Type 1 diabetes patients in all four CD4+ subsets. A potential PCR bias toward shorter templates would be equal in patient and control samples.

Expressed TCRB transcripts were sequenced because the entire RNA isolate underwent reverse transcription. Sequencing of naive, central memory and regulatory T cell samples gave an average of around 4 million reads. Only in-frame clones appear in the TCRdb table, and some are missing; sequencing was by immunoSEQ multiplex PCR. The sample yields around 25,000 clones, 69% seen once. The CDR3 runs to 13 residues. V lost 5 bases, J lost 5 bases, and 10 bases lay in between. The germline V gene encodes CDR1 SGHTA and CDR2 FQGNSA. The specimen sequenced was Tregs from blood. The chain couples TRBV7-2 to TRBJ1-5; a possible D gene is TRBD1 (5 bases). The receptor comes from a young man with type 1 diabetes. CDR3 residues: CASSLGEDQPQHF. The CDR3 nucleotides read TGTGCCAGCAGCCTGGGGGAGGATCAGCCCCAGCATTTT.